A single sample gave rise to the 16 T cell receptor beta chains below, sequenced in a study of cytomegalovirus exposure and HLA in healthy donors. Profiling relied on immunoSEQ multiplex PCR, and the TCRdb table lists in-frame clones only, not all of them. The data show over 60,000 clones, with roughly 95% seen just once and around 3% held by the top ten. Sample: PBMCs. The receptor source for this set is a man aged 18 to 35 in good health and CMV-seronegative.

The CDR3 DNA follows: TGCAGCGCGATTAGAACTAGCACAGATACGCAGTATTTT. This sequence encodes CSAIRTSTDTQYF. The chain uses TRBV29-1 and TRBJ2-3; D ambiguous. V gave up 7 bases and J gave up 0 bases, with 11 bases separating them. The length of the CDR3 is 13 residues. In germline, CDR1 is SQVTM, CDR2 ANQGSEA.

V and J are TRBV2 and TRBJ1-6; D gene unclear. Germline CDR1 is SNHLY and CDR2 is FYNNEI. The V end was cut by 7 bases, the J end by 0 bases, with 10 bases between. The CDR3 consists of 15 residues. The CDR3 sequence is CASKWESSYNSPLHF. DNA for the CDR3: TGTGCCAGCAAGTGGGAGAGCTCCTATAATTCACCCCTCCACTTT.

The chain has TRBV11-2 and TRBJ2-1; D unclear. V was clipped by 5 bases and J by 5 bases, with 7 bases between them. Germline V gene lookup returns CDR1 SGHAT and CDR2 FQNNGV. The CDR3 is 12 amino acids. In DNA form, the CDR3 reads TGTGCCAGCAGCCCCCCCAACAATGAGCAGTTCTTC. It codes for CASSPPNNEQFF. Looking up the rest from reference TRBV11-2 and TRBJ2-1 gives the full variable domain: EAGVAQSPRYKIIEKRQSVAFWCNPISGHATLYWYQQILGQGPKLLIQFQNNGVVDDSQLPKDRFSAERLKGVDSTLKIQPAKLEDSAVYLCASSPPNNEQFFGPGTRLTVL.

This clone was found once. This rearrangement joins TRBV27 to TRBJ1-5; TRBD1 matches 7 bases. This CDR3 is built from 13 residues. Trimming at V came to 10 bases and at J to 3 bases, leaving 6 bases not matched to a gene. From germline, CDR1 is MNHEY and CDR2 SMNVEV (reference sequence). CDR3 sequence reads: CATRQGPNQPQHF. CDR3 in DNA: TGTGCCACCCGACAGGGCCCCAATCAGCCCCAGCATTTT.

The chain links TRBV5-5 to TRBJ1-5, with no clear D. The germline V and J ends were trimmed by 0 bases and 4 bases, with 11 bases remaining between them. The germline V gene has CDR1 SGHKS and CDR2 YYEKEE (reference sequence). This CDR3 is 15 amino acids long. The CDR3 sequence: CASSLVGSPNQPQHF. The DNA for the CDR3 is TGTGCCAGCAGCTTGGTGGGCAGTCCGAATCAGCCCCAGCATTTT.

The chain recombines TRBV19 with TRBJ2-3; 9 bases match TRBD2. CDR1 LNHDA and CDR2 SQIVND come from the germline V gene (reference sequence). CDR3 size: 15 residues. V gave up 5 bases and J gave up 4 bases; unmatched junction bases: 7. The CDR3 DNA reads TGTGCCAGTAGTGGTAGGCTAGCGGGGCCAGATACGCAGTATTTT. Amino acids: CASSGRLAGPDTQYF. Based on the CDR3 plus reference TRBV19 and TRBJ2-3, the full variable domain is DGGITQSPKYLFRKEGQNVTLSCEQNLNHDAMYWYRQDPGQGLRLIYYSQIVNDFQKGDIAEGYSVSREKKESFPLTVTSAQKNPTAFYLCASSGRLAGPDTQYFGPGTRLTVL.

The chain has TRBV2 and TRBJ2-3; 14 nucleotides match TRBD2. V lost 6 bases and J lost 1; bases outside the gene matches: 0. The CDR3 contains 15 residues. The germline V gene has CDR1 SNHLY and CDR2 FYNNEI. CDR3 in amino acids: CASRGLAGGTDTQYF. The CDR3 nucleotides are TGTGCCAGCAGGGGACTAGCGGGGGGCACAGATACGCAGTATTTT.

This clone was observed a few times. The rearrangement links TRBV15 to TRBJ2-2; TRBD1 might be the D (5 bases). V lost 1 base, J lost 4 bases, and 7 bases lay in between. Germline V CDR1 and CDR2: LNHNV, YYDKDF (reference sequence). This CDR3 contains 14 residues. The DNA for the CDR3 is TGTGCCACCAGCAGAGTAGGGGTCACCGGGGAGCTGTTTTTT. Translated: CATSRVGVTGELFF.

The CDR3, as DNA: TGTGCCAGCAGTGCCAGAGACACCGACAGTAACACCGGGGAGCTGTTTTTT. Amino acids: CASSARDTDSNTGELFF. This chain joins TRBV25-1 and TRBJ2-2, with D maybe TRBD1 (5 bases). Germline V gene sequence: CDR1 MGHDK, CDR2 SYGVNS. The CDR3 totals 17 residues. V was clipped by 4 bases and J by 2 bases, with 17 bases between them. Looking up the rest from reference TRBV25-1 and TRBJ2-2 gives the full variable domain: EADIYQTPRYLVIGTGKKITLECSQTMGHDKMYWYQQDPGMELHLIHYSYGVNSTEKGDLSSESTVSRIRTEHFPLTLESARPSHTSQYLCASSARDTDSNTGELFFGEGSRLTVL.

The chain uses TRBV6-1 and TRBJ1-2; D is ambiguous. CDR1 and CDR2 (germline): MNHNS, SASEGT. CDR3 length: 15 residues. Trimming took 5 bases from V and 3 from J, leaving 16 bases between them. The CDR3 DNA follows: TGTGCCAGCAGTCTATCGGCACAGATGTACTATGGCTACACCTTC. It specifies CASSLSAQMYYGYTF.

V usage is TRBV19 and J usage is TRBJ1-5; D is undetermined. Deletions cut 4 bases from V and 0 bases from J, with 13 bases between. The CDR3 consists of 16 residues. Looked up from germline, CDR1 is LNHDA and CDR2 is SQIVND (reference sequence). CDR3 sequence reads: CASSTPPGYSNQPQHF. The CDR3 nucleotides are TGTGCCAGTAGTACCCCGCCGGGTTATAGCAATCAGCCCCAGCATTTT.

V usage is TRBV30 and J usage is TRBJ2-7; TRBD1 matches 9 bases. V shed 4 bases, J shed 0 bases, and the junction held 4 bases outside the gene matches. The CDR3 consists of 14 residues. Germline V gives CDR1 GTSNPN, CDR2 SVGIG (reference sequence). CDR3 sequence reads: CAWTETGGSYEQYF. CDR3 DNA sequence: TGTGCCTGGACTGAGACAGGGGGCTCCTACGAGCAGTACTTC.

V usage is TRBV5-1 and J usage is TRBJ1-2, with D possibly matching TRBD1 (5 bases). The length of the CDR3 is 14 residues. CDR1 is SGHRS and CDR2 is YFSETQ in the germline V gene. Trimming removed 4 bases at V and 3 bases at J, with 13 bases between. DNA for the CDR3: TGCGCCAGCAGCCGTGACAGTTTTGACTATGGCTACACCTTC. Encoded protein: CASSRDSFDYGYTF. Filled out from reference TRBV5-1 and TRBJ1-2, the complete variable domain reads KAGVTQTPRYLIKTRGQQVTLSCSPISGHRSVSWYQQTPGQGLQFLFEYFSETQRNKGNFPGRFSGRQFSNSRSEMNVSTLELGDSALYLCASSRDSFDYGYTFGSGTRLTVV.

The chain is built from TRBV19 and TRBJ1-1; a possible D gene is TRBD1 (5 bases). V was cut by 3 bases and J by 4 bases, with 12 bases left in between. CDR3 length: 14 amino acids. Per germline, CDR1 LNHDA and CDR2 SQIVND (reference sequence). CDR3 DNA sequence: TGTGCCAGTAGTATCGAGACAGTTACCACTGAAGCTTTCTTT. Protein product: CASSIETVTTEAFF. The variable domain in full, with the rest retrieved from reference TRBV19 and TRBJ1-1, is DGGITQSPKYLFRKEGQNVTLSCEQNLNHDAMYWYRQDPGQGLRLIYYSQIVNDFQKGDIAEGYSVSREKKESFPLTVTSAQKNPTAFYLCASSIETVTTEAFFGQGTRLTVV.

The chain carries TRBV9 and TRBJ2-2; the match to TRBD1 covers 12 bases. The V gene's germline CDR1 is SGDLS and CDR2 YYNGEE. V dropped 3 bases and J dropped 13; count of bases not matched to a gene: 19. The CDR3 has 18 residues. The CDR3 DNA sequence: TGTGCCAGCAGCGGCCGGGACAGGGGGCCCCCAGTGGTTAACAGGCTGTTTTTT. Its translation is CASSGRDRGPPVVNRLFF.

V and J are TRBV5-1 and TRBJ2-2; 7 positions agree with TRBD1. V shed 7 bases, J shed 3 bases, and the junction held 9 bases outside the gene matches. The CDR3 loop spans 15 amino acids. Germline V CDR1 and CDR2: SGHRS, YFSETQ. The CDR3 nucleotides are TGCGCCAGCGGAAGAGGGACAGACTACACCGGGGAGCTGTTTTTT. This codes for CASGRGTDYTGELFF.